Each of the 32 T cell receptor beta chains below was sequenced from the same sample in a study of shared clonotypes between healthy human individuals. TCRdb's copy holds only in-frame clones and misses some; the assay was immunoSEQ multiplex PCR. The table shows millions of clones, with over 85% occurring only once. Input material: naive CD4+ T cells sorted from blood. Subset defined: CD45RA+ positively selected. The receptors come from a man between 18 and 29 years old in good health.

As DNA, the CDR3 is TGCGCCAGCAGCCCCCCAACCCGACAGGGCCCCGCAACTAATGAAAAACTGTTTTTT. Translating gives CASSPPTRQGPATNEKLFF. The chain couples TRBV4-3 to TRBJ1-4; TRBD1 matches at 7 bases. Germline trimming cut 4 bases from V and 0 bases from J; bases unmatched to any gene: 14. The length of the CDR3 is 19 residues. Germline V gene data show CDR1 as LGHNA and CDR2 as YSLEER.

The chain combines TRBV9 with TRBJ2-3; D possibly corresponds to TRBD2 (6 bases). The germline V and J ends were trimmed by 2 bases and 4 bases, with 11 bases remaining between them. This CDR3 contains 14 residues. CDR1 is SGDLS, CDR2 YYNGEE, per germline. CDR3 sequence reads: CASSVRGSADTQYF. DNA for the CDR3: TGTGCCAGCAGCGTGCGGGGTAGCGCAGATACGCAGTATTTT.

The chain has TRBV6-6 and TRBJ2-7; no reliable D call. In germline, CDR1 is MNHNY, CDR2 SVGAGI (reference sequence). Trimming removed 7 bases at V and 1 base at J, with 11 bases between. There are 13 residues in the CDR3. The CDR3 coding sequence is TGTGCCAGCACCCGCTTGGGATCCTACGAGCAGTACTTC. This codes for CASTRLGSYEQYF.

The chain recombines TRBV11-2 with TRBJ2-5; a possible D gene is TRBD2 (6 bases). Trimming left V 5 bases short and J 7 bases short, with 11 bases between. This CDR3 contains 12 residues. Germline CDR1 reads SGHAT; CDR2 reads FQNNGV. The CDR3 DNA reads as TGTGCCAGCAGCCGGGAGTCTGGGACCCAGTACTTC. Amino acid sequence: CASSRESGTQYF.

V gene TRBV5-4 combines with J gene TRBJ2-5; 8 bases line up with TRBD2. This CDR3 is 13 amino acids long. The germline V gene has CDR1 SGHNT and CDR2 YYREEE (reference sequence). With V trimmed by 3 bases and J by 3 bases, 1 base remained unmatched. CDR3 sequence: CASSYGGEETQYF. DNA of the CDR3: TGTGCCAGCAGCTACGGGGGGGAAGAGACCCAGTACTTC. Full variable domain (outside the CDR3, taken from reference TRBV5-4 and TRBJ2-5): ETGVTQSPTHLIKTRGQQVTLRCSSQSGHNTVSWYQQALGQGPQFIFQYYREEENGRGNFPPRFSGLQFPNYSSELNVNALELDDSALYLCASSYGGEETQYFGPGTRLLVL.

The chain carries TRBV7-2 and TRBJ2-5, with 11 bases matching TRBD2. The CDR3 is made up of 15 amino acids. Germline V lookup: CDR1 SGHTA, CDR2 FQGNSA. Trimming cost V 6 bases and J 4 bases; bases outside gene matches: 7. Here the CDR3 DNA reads TGTGCCAGCAGAAGTAGCGGGGGGGCAGGAGAGACCCAGTACTTC. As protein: CASRSSGGAGETQYF.

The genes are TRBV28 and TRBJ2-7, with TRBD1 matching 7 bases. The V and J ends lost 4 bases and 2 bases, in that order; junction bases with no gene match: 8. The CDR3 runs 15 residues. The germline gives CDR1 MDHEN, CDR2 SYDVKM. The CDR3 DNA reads TGTGCCAGCAGTTCCTCCGGGACAGCCACCTACGAGCAGTACTTC. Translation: CASSSSGTATYEQYF.

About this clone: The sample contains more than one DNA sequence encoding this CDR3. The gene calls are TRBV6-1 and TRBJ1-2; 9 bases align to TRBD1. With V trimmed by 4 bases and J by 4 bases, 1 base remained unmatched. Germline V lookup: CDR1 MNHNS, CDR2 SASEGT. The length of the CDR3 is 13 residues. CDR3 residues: CASSGDRVYGYTF. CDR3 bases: TGTGCCAGCAGTGGGGACAGGGTCTATGGCTACACCTTC.

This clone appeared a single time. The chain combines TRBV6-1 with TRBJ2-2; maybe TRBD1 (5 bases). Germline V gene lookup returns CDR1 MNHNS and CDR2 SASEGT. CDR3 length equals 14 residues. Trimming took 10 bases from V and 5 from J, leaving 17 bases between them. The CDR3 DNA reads TGTGCCACCGGAACGTGGGGCGATACCGGGGAGCTGTTTTTT. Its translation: CATGTWGDTGELFF.

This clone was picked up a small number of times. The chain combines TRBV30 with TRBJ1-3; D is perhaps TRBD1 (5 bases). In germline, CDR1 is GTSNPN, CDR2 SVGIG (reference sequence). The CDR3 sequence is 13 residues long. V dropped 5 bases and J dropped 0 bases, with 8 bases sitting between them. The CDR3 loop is CAWARGSGNTIYF. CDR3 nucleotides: TGTGCCTGGGCGAGGGGCTCTGGAAACACCATATATTTT.

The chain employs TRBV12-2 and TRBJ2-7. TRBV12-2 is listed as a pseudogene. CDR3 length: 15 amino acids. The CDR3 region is CASRLADETSYEQYF. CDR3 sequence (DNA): TGTGCAAGTCGCTTAGCGGACGAAACCTCCTACGAGCAGTACTTC.

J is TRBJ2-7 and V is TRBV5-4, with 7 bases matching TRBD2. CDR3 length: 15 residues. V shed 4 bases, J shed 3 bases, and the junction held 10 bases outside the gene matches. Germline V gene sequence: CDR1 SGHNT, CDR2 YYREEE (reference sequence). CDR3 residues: CASSRASGDFYEQYF. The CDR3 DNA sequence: TGTGCCAGCAGCCGAGCGAGCGGGGATTTCTACGAGCAGTACTTC.

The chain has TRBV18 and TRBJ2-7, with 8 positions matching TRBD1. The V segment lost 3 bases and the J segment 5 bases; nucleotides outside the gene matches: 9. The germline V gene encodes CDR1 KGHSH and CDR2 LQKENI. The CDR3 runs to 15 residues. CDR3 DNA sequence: TGTGCCAGCTCACCCGGACAGGGCTCCGCCCACGAGCAGTACTTC. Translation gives CASSPGQGSAHEQYF.

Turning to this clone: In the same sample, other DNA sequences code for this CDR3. This chain's CDR3 is CASSLAGGPGDTQYF. The CDR3 region has the DNA TGTGCCAGCTCACTAGCGGGAGGGCCGGGAGATACGCAGTATTTT. The genes are TRBV18 and TRBJ2-3; 11 nucleotides align to TRBD2. This CDR3 spans 15 amino acids. The J segment lost 5 bases and the V segment lost 4 bases, leaving 5 bases of the junction unmatched. Germline assignment: CDR1 KGHSH and CDR2 LQKENI. The full variable domain, with the rest looked up from reference TRBV18 and TRBJ2-3, is NAGVMQNPRHLVRRRGQEARLRCSPMKGHSHVYWYRQLPEEGLKFMVYLQKENIIDESGMPKERFSAEFPKEGPSILRIQQVVRGDSAAYFCASSLAGGPGDTQYFGPGTRLTVL.

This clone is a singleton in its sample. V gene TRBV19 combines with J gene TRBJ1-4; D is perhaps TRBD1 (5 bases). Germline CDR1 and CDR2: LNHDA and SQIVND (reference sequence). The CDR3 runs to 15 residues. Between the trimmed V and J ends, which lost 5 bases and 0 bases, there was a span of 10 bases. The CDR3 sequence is CASSPQGATNEKLFF. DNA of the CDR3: TGTGCCAGTAGTCCGCAGGGTGCAACTAATGAAAAACTGTTTTTT.

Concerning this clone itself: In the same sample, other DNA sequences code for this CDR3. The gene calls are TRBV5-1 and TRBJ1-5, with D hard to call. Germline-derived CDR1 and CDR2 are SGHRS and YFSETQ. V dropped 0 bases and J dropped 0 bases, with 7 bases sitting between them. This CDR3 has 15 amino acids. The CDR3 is CASSLETGSNQPQHF. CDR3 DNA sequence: TGCGCCAGCAGCTTGGAAACCGGTAGCAATCAGCCCCAGCATTTT.

CDR3 DNA sequence: TGCGCCAGCAGCTTGGCTAGTGGAACAGCAAATTCACCCCTCCACTTT. As protein: CASSLASGTANSPLHF. The chain carries TRBV5-1 and TRBJ1-6; D is undetermined. Germline CDR1 is SGHRS and CDR2 is YFSETQ. Deletions cut 0 bases from V and 7 bases from J, with 14 bases between. The CDR3 is made up of 16 amino acids. The whole variable domain, filled in from reference TRBV5-1 and TRBJ1-6, reads KAGVTQTPRYLIKTRGQQVTLSCSPISGHRSVSWYQQTPGQGLQFLFEYFSETQRNKGNFPGRFSGRQFSNSRSEMNVSTLELGDSALYLCASSLASGTANSPLHFGNGTRLTVT.

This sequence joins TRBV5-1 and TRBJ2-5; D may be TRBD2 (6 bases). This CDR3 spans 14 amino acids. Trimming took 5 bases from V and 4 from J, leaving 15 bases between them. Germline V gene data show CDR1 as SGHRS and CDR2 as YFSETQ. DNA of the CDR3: TGCGCCAGCAGACGCCCTCAGGGAGGAGAGACCCAGTACTTC. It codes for CASRRPQGGETQYF.

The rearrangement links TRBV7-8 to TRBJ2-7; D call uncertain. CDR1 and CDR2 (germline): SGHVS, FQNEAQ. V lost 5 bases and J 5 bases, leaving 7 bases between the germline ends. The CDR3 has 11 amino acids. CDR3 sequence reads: CASSPSHEQYF. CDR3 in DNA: TGTGCCAGCAGCCCATCTCACGAGCAGTACTTC.

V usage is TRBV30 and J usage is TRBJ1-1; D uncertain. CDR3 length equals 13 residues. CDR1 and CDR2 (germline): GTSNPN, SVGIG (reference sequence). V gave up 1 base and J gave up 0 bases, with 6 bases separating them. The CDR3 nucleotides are TGTGCCTGGAGTGAGTCAATGAACACTGAAGCTTTCTTT. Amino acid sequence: CAWSESMNTEAFF.

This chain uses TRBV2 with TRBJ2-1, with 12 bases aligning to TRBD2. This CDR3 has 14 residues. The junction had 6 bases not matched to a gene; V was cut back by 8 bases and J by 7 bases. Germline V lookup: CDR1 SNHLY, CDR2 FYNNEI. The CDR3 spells CASRLAGVGNEQFF. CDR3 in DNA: TGTGCCAGCCGACTAGCGGGAGTTGGAAATGAGCAGTTCTTC.

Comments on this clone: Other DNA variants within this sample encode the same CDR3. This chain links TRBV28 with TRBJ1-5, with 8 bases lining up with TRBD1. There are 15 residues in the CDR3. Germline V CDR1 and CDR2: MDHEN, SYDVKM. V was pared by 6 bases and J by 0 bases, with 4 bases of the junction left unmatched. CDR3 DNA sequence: TGTGCCAGCAGCCTCGGACAGGGTAGCAATCAGCCCCAGCATTTT. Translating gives CASSLGQGSNQPQHF. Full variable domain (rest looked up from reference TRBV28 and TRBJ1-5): DVKVTQSSRYLVKRTGEKVFLECVQDMDHENMFWYRQDPGLGLRLIYFSYDVKMKEKGDIPEGYSVSREKKERFSLILESASTNQTSMYLCASSLGQGSNQPQHFGDGTRLSIL.

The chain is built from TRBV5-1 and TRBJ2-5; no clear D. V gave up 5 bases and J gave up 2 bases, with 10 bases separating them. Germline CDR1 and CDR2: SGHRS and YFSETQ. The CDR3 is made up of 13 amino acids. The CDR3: CASSRELQETQYF. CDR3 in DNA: TGCGCCAGCAGTAGGGAACTACAAGAGACCCAGTACTTC.

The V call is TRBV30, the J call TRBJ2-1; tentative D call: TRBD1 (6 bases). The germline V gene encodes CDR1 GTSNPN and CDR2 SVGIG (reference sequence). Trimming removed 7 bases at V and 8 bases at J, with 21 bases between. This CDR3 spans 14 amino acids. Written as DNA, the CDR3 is TGTGCCTTTTCATCCAGGGGAAATAGCTATGAGCAGTTCTTC. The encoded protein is CAFSSRGNSYEQFF.

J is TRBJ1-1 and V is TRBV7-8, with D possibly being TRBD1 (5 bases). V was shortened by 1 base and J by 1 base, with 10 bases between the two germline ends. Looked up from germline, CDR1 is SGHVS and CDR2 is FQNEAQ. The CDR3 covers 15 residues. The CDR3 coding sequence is TGTGCCAGCAGCTTAGAACGGGGGAGGAACACTGAAGCTTTCTTT. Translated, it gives CASSLERGRNTEAFF.

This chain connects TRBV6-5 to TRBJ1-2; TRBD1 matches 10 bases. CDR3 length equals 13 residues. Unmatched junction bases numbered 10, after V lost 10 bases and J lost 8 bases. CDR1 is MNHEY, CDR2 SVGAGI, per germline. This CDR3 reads CATFRTGGYGYTF. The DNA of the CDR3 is TGTGCCACCTTTCGGACAGGGGGTTACGGCTACACCTTC.

The chain's CDR3 is CASSPGTVITDTQYF. The CDR3 bases are TGTGCCAGCAGCCCCGGGACAGTGATCACAGATACGCAGTATTTT. This chain connects TRBV7-9 to TRBJ2-3, with 7 bases matching TRBD1. This CDR3 has 15 amino acids. Trimming at V came to 5 bases and at J to 2 bases, leaving 7 bases not matched to a gene. CDR1 is SEHNR and CDR2 is FQNEAQ in the germline V gene (reference sequence).

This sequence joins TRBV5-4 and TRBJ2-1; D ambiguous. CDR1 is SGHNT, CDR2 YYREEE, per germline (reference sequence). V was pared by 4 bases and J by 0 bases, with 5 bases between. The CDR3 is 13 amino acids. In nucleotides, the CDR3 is TGTGCCAGCAGCCCCAGCTCCTACAATGAGCAGTTCTTC. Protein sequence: CASSPSSYNEQFF. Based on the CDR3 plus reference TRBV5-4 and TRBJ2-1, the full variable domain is ETGVTQSPTHLIKTRGQQVTLRCSSQSGHNTVSWYQQALGQGPQFIFQYYREEENGRGNFPPRFSGLQFPNYSSELNVNALELDDSALYLCASSPSSYNEQFFGPGTRLTVL.

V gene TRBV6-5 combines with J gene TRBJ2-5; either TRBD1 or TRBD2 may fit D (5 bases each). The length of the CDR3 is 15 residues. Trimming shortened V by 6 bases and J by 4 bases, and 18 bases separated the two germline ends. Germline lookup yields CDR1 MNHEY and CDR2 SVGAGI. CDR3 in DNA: TGTGCCAGCAGCCCTCTTGGGGGTGTTAGAGAGACCCAGTACTTC. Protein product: CASSPLGGVRETQYF.

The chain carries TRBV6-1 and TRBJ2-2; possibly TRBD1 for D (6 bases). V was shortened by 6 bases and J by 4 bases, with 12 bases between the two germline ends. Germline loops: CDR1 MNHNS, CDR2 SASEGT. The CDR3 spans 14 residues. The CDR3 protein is CASSRDILTGELFF. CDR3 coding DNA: TGTGCCAGCAGCCGGGACATCCTCACCGGGGAGCTGTTTTTT.

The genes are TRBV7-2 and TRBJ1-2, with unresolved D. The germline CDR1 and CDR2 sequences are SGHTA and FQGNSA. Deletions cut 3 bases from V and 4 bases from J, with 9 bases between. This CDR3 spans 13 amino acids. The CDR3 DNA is TGTGCCAGCAGCTTGGGCAGAATCTATGGCTACACCTTC. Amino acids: CASSLGRIYGYTF.

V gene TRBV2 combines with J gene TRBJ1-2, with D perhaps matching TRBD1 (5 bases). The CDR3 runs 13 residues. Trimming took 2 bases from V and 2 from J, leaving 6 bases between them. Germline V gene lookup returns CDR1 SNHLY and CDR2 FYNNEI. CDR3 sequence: CASSESGNYGYTF. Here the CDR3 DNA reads TGTGCCAGCAGTGAATCAGGGAACTATGGCTACACCTTC.